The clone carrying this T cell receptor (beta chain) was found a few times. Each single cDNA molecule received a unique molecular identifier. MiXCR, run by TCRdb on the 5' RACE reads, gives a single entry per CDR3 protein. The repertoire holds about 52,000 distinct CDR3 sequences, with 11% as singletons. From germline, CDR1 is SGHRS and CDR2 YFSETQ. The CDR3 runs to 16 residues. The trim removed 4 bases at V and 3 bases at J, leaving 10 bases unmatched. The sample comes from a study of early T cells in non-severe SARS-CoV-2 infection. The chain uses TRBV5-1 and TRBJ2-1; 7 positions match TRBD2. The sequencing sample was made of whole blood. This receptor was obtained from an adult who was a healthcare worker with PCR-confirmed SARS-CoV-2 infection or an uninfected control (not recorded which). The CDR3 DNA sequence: TGCGCCAGCAGCCCCGGGTTAGCGGGCCTCTACAATGAGCAGTTCTTC. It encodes CASSPGLAGLYNEQFF.